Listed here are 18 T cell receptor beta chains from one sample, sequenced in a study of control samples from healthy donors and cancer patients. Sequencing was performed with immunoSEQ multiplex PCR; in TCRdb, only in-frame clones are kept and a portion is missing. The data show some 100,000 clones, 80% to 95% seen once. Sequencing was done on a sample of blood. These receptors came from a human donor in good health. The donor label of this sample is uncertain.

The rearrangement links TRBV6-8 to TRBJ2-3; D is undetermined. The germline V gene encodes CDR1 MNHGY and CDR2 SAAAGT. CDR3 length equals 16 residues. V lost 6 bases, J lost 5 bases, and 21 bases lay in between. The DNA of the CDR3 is TGTGCCAGCAGGCCCCCTAGGTCTCGTCCCTTAGATACGCAGTATTTT. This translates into CASRPPRSRPLDTQYF.

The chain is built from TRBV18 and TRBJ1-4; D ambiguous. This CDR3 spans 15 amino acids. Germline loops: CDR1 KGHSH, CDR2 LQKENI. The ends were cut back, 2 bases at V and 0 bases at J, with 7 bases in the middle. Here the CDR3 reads CASSPSGSTNEKLFF. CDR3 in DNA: TGTGCCAGCTCACCATCGGGGTCAACTAATGAAAAACTGTTTTTT.

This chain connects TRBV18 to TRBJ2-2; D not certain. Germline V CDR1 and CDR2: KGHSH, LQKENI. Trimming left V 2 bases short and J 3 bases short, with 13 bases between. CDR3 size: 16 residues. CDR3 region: CASSPLDGPDTGELFF. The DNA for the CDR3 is TGTGCCAGCTCACCATTGGACGGCCCGGACACCGGGGAGCTGTTTTTT.

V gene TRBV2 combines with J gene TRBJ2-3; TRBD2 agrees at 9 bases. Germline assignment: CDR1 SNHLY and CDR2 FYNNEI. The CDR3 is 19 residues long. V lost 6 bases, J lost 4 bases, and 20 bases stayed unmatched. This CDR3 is CASSGRKPSGALFADTQYF. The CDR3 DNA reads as TGTGCCAGCAGCGGTCGAAAGCCTAGCGGGGCCCTCTTCGCAGATACGCAGTATTTT.

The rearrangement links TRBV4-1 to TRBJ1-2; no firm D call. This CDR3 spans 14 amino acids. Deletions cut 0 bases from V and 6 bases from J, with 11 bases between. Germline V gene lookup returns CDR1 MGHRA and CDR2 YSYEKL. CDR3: CASSQDLNGNGYTF. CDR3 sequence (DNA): TGCGCCAGCAGCCAAGATCTCAACGGTAATGGCTACACCTTC.

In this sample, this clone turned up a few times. This CDR3 reads CASGSRDFFQETQYF. DNA of the CDR3: TGTGCTAGTGGTTCCCGGGACTTTTTCCAAGAGACCCAGTACTTC. The rearrangement uses TRBV12-5 and TRBJ2-5, with a weak D call TRBD2 (6 bases). The CDR3 sequence is 15 residues long. The V end was cut by 4 bases, the J end by 1 base, with 13 bases between. The germline CDR1 and CDR2 sequences are LGHNT and FRNRAP.

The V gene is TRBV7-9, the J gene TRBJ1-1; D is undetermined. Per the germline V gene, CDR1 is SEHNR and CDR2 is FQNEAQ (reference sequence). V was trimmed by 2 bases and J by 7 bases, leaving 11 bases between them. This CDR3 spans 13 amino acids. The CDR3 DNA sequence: TGTGCCAGCAGCTTACTCTCGCAGGATGAAGCTTTCTTT. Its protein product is CASSLLSQDEAFF.

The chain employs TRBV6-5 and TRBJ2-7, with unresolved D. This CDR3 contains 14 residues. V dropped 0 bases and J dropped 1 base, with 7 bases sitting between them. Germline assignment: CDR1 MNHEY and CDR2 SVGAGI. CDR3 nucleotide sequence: TGTGCCAGCAGTTACTCGACTTCTTCCTACGAGCAGTACTTC. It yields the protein CASSYSTSSYEQYF.

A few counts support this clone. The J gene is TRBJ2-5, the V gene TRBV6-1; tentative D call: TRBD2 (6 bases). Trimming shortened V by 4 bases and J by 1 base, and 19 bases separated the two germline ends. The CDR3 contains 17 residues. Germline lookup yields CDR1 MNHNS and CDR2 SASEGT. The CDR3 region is CASSGSWGVPLQETQYF. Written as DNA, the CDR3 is TGTGCCAGCAGTGGGAGTTGGGGGGTTCCTCTCCAAGAGACCCAGTACTTC.

The CDR3, as DNA: TGTGCCAGCAGCCAATTGACTAGCGGAGGGAGTGAGCAGTTCTTC. Translation gives CASSQLTSGGSEQFF. This chain joins TRBV3-1 (or the pseudogene TRBV3-2) and TRBJ2-1; TRBD2 matches 9 bases. Germline CDR1 reads LGHDT; CDR2 reads YNNKEL (reference sequence). The V segment lost 2 bases and the J segment 9 bases; nucleotides outside the gene matches: 8. There are 15 residues in the CDR3.

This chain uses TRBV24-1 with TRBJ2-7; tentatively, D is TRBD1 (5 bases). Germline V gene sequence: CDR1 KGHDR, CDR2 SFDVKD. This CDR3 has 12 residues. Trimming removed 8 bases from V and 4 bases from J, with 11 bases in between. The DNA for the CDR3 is TGTGCCACCATTGTTCAGGGATACGAGCAGTACTTC. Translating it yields CATIVQGYEQYF.

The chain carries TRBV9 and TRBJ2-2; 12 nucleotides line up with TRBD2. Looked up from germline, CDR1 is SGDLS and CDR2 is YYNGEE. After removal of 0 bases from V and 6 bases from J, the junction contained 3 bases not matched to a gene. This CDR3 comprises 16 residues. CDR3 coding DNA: TGTGCCAGCAGCGTAGGGACTAGCGGGGAATCCGGGGAGCTGTTTTTT. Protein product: CASSVGTSGESGELFF.

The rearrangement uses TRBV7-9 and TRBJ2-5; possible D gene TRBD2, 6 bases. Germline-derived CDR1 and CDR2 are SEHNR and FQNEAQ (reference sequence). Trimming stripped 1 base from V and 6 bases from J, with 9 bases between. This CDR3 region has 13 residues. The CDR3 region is CASSLDGGKTQYF. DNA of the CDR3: TGTGCCAGCAGCTTAGATGGGGGGAAGACCCAGTACTTC.

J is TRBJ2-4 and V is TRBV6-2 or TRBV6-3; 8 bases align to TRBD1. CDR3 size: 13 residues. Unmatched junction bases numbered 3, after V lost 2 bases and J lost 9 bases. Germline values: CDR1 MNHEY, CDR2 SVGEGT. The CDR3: CASSYGQGIIQYF. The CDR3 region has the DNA TGTGCCAGCAGTTACGGACAGGGAATCATTCAGTACTTC.

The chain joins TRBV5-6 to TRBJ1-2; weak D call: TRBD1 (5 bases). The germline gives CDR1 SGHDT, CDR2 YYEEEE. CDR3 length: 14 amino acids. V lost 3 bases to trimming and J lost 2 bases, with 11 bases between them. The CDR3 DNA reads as TGTGCCAGCAGCTCTGGGGGTTCCAACTATGGCTACACCTTC. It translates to CASSSGGSNYGYTF. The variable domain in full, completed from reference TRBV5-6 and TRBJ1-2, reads DAGVTQSPTHLIKTRGQQVTLRCSPKSGHDTVSWYQQALGQGPQFIFQYYEEEERQRGNFPDRFSGHQFPNYSSELNVNALLLGDSALYLCASSSGGSNYGYTFGSGTRLTVV.

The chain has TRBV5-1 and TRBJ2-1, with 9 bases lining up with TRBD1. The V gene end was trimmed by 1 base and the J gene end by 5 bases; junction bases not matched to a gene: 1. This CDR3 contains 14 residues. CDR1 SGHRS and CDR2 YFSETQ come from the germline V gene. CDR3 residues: CASSLRTGDNEQFF. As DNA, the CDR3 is TGCGCCAGCAGCTTGAGGACAGGGGACAATGAGCAGTTCTTC. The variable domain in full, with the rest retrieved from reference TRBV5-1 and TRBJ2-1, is KAGVTQTPRYLIKTRGQQVTLSCSPISGHRSVSWYQQTPGQGLQFLFEYFSETQRNKGNFPGRFSGRQFSNSRSEMNVSTLELGDSALYLCASSLRTGDNEQFFGPGTRLTVL.

The CDR3 protein is CASGTEAFF. The DNA of the CDR3 is TGTGCCAGCGGCACTGAAGCTTTCTTT. This chain uses TRBV11-2 with TRBJ1-1; D gene ambiguous. V was pared by 8 bases and J by 4 bases, with 2 bases between. The CDR3 is made up of 9 amino acids. CDR1 and CDR2 from the germline V gene are SGHAT and FQNNGV.

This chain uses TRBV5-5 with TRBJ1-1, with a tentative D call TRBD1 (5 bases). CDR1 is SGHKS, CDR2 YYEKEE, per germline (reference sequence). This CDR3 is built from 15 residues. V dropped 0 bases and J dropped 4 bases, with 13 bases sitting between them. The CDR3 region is CASSLAQPRGTEAFF. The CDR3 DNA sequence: TGTGCCAGCAGCTTGGCGCAGCCTAGGGGCACTGAAGCTTTCTTT. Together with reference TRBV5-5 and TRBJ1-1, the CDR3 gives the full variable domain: DAGVTQSPTHLIKTRGQQVTLRCSPISGHKSVSWYQQVLGQGPQFIFQYYEKEERGRGNFPDRFSARQFPNYSSELNVNALLLGDSALYLCASSLAQPRGTEAFFGQGTRLTVV.